A selection of T cell receptor beta chains follows, all from one sample in a study of early T cells in non-severe SARS-CoV-2 infection. TCRdb independently ran MiXCR on the 5' RACE reads; one entry per CDR3 protein. Counted here are about 48,000 distinct CDR3 sequences, roughly 13% occurring once; the ten biggest clones make up roughly a tenth. Sequenced sample: whole blood. The receptor set was obtained from an adult who was a healthcare worker with PCR-confirmed SARS-CoV-2 infection or an uninfected control (not recorded which). CDR3s include the opening cysteine and the closing phenylalanine or tryptophan. A D gene is named only where the DNA matches it firmly. Rows give clone size only sometimes, using once, few, many, or a class for an expanded clone.

D gene | J gene | clone size | V gene | CDR3 protein | CDR3 DNA
. | TRBJ2-3 | . | TRBV6-5 | CASSPGQYSTDTQYF | TGTGCCAGCAGCCCCGGACAATATAGCACAGATACGCAGTATTTT
. | TRBJ2-2 | . | TRBV6-4 | CASSDSRRANTGELFF | TGTGCCAGCAGTGACTCCCGCAGGGCGAACACCGGGGAGCTGTTTTTT
. | TRBJ1-1 | medium-sized | TRBV5-6 | CASSLRGTEAFF | TGTGCCAGCAGCTTAAGGGGCACTGAAGCTTTCTTT
TRBD1 | TRBJ2-2 | many | TRBV7-3 | CASSSQGRDTGELFF | TGTGCCAGCAGCTCACAGGGGCGCGACACCGGGGAGCTGTTTTTT
. | TRBJ2-7 | few | TRBV6-2/TRBV6-3 | CASSYSDGAYEQYF | TGTGCCAGCAGTTACTCGGACGGCGCCTACGAGCAGTACTTC
. | TRBJ2-7 | few | TRBV12-3/TRBV12-4 | CASRPTRGTSYEQYF | TGTGCCAGCAGACCCACGCGGGGGACATCCTACGAGCAGTACTTC
. | TRBJ1-1 | many | TRBV7-8 | CASSLSELNTEAFF | TGTGCCAGCAGCTTGAGTGAGCTGAACACTGAAGCTTTCTTT
. | TRBJ2-7 | . | TRBV7-2 | CASSLVSGRTPYEQYF | TGTGCCAGCAGCTTAGTGTCCGGCAGGACCCCCTACGAGCAGTACTTC
. | TRBJ2-4 | many | TRBV19 | CASSWLGDIQYF | TGTGCCAGTAGTTGGCTGGGAGACATTCAGTACTTC
. | TRBJ1-2 | . | TRBV25-1 | CATCPAGAYGYTF | TGTGCCACCTGCCCGGCAGGGGCCTATGGCTACACCTTC
. | TRBJ1-2 | many | TRBV18 | CASSPSATYGYTF | TGTGCCAGCTCACCCTCCGCCACCTATGGCTACACCTTC
TRBD1 | TRBJ1-3 | few | TRBV7-2 | CASSRDRLSGNTIYF | TGTGCCAGCAGCCGGGACAGACTCTCTGGAAACACCATATATTTT
. | TRBJ1-1 | few | TRBV29-1 | CSPLRETEAFF | TGCAGCCCTCTGAGGGAGACTGAAGCTTTCTTT
. | TRBJ1-1 | few | TRBV5-1 | CASRRGEVAEAFF | TGCGCCAGCAGGCGGGGCGAGGTGGCTGAAGCTTTCTTT
TRBD1 | TRBJ2-5 | few | TRBV24-1 | CATSGGQGRGETQYF | TGTGCCACCAGTGGCGGACAGGGGAGAGGAGAGACCCAGTACTTC
TRBD2 | TRBJ2-1 | many | TRBV20-1 | CSAPGTSGAEPSEQFF | TGCAGTGCTCCCGGGACTAGCGGTGCAGAACCGAGTGAGCAGTTCTTC
. | TRBJ2-7 | many | TRBV24-1 | CATSDLFRGAYEQYF | TGTGCCACCAGTGATTTATTCAGGGGGGCCTACGAGCAGTACTTC
. | TRBJ1-5 | few | TRBV20-1 | CSAWTGGPQHF | TGCAGTGCTTGGACCGGAGGGCCCCAGCATTTT
. | TRBJ2-3 | . | TRBV20-1 | CSARVRDRADTQYF | TGCAGTGCTAGAGTGCGGGATAGGGCAGATACGCAGTATTTT
. | TRBJ2-1 | . | TRBV29-1 | CSGTASLDQFF | TGCAGCGGGACGGCTAGCTTGGATCAGTTCTTC
TRBD2 | TRBJ2-3 | . | TRBV7-8 | CASSPAGGGTDTQYF | TGTGCCAGCAGCCCGGCGGGAGGCGGCACAGATACGCAGTATTTT
. | TRBJ2-1 | . | TRBV29-1 | CSVEPLASFNEQFF | TGCAGCGTTGAACCCCTAGCATCCTTCAATGAGCAGTTCTTC